This T cell receptor (beta chain) was documented in a study of early T cells in non-severe SARS-CoV-2 infection. Germline V gene data show CDR1 as DFQATT and CDR2 as SNEGSKA (reference sequence). V shed 6 bases and J 8 bases; nucleotides not matched to a gene: 13. There are 14 residues in the CDR3. In this sample, this clonotype turned up many times. TCRdb independently ran MiXCR on the 5' RACE reads; one entry per CDR3 protein. Seen here are 50,000 to 60,000 distinct CDR3 sequences, over 7% observed once, and the top ten hold around 21%. This TCR was sampled from an adult who was a healthcare worker with PCR-confirmed SARS-CoV-2 infection or an uninfected control (not recorded which). Sequencing used whole blood. J is TRBJ1-2 and V is TRBV20-1, with 9 bases lining up with TRBD1. For the CDR3, the DNA is TGCAGTGCCCAGCCACCACAGGGGGCGGGCGGCTACACCTTC. The encoded protein is CSAQPPQGAGGYTF.